The 29 T cell receptor beta chains given below trace back to one sample, sequenced in a study of beta chain features in type 1 diabetes. General study points: A moderate, significant TCRB CDR3 shortening appeared in type 1 diabetes across four CD4+ subsets.

Sequencing targeted expressed TCRB transcripts, as all isolated RNA had been reverse transcribed. Assay used: immunoSEQ multiplex PCR; TCRdb lists only in-frame clones, some missing. The sample holds about 650,000 clones, 9.5% to 15% seen once. These TCRs are of unknown antigen specificity. The material sequenced was naive CD4+ T cells from blood. The source is a man aged 25-40 years with type 1 diabetes.

This clone appeared a few times. This chain links TRBV5-6 with TRBJ2-1; no firm D call. Germline assignment: CDR1 SGHDT and CDR2 YYEEEE. This CDR3 spans 14 amino acids. V was shortened by 0 bases and J by 5 bases, with 9 bases between the two germline ends. In nucleotides, the CDR3 is TGTGCCAGCAGCTTGGTGACGGACCACAATGAGCAGTTCTTC. This gives the protein CASSLVTDHNEQFF.

DNA of the CDR3: TGCGCCAGCAGCCGACAAGCATTTCCGGGACAGGGAGAAGAAAATACGCAGTATTTT. It is translated as CASSRQAFPGQGEENTQYF. The V gene is TRBV4-3, the J gene TRBJ2-3, with 9 bases that match TRBD1. With V trimmed by 4 bases and J by 7 bases, 21 bases remained unmatched. Per germline, CDR1 LGHNA and CDR2 YSLEER. The CDR3 is 19 residues long.

The chain couples TRBV5-8 to TRBJ2-7; D is unresolved. The CDR3 runs to 14 residues. Looked up from germline, CDR1 is SGHTS and CDR2 is YDEGEE. V was trimmed by 0 bases and J by 0 bases, leaving 7 bases between them. The CDR3 DNA is TGTGCCAGCAGCTTGGAGGGAAGCTCCTACGAGCAGTACTTC. Its translation is CASSLEGSSYEQYF.

This clone has only a few counts. The J gene is TRBJ1-1, the V gene TRBV10-3; D gene unclear. The germline V gene has CDR1 ENHRY and CDR2 SYGVKD. This CDR3 is 15 amino acids long. V was pared by 0 bases and J by 1 base, with 9 bases between. The CDR3 region is CAISESEGGNTEAFF. DNA for the CDR3: TGTGCCATCAGTGAGTCCGAGGGAGGGAACACTGAAGCTTTCTTT.

The CDR3 DNA is TGCGCCAGCAGCCGACGGATGGAGGCAGATACGCAGTATTTT. Its protein product is CASSRRMEADTQYF. The chain carries TRBV5-1 and TRBJ2-3, with a tentative D call TRBD2 (5 bases). CDR3 length: 14 residues. Germline CDR1 is SGHRS and CDR2 is YFSETQ. The ends were cut back, 4 bases at V and 4 bases at J, with 13 bases in the middle.

This clone was seen a handful of times. This chain joins TRBV2 and TRBJ1-2, with D uncertain. Between the trimmed V and J ends, which lost 3 bases and 6 bases, there was a span of 11 bases. Germline CDR1 is SNHLY and CDR2 is FYNNEI. The CDR3 contains 13 residues. The CDR3 DNA sequence: TGTGCCAGCAGTGACGACCGTCTGGATGGCTACACCTTC. Protein sequence: CASSDDRLDGYTF.

V and J are TRBV6-6 and TRBJ2-7; TRBD1 aligns across 11 bases. Per germline, CDR1 MNHNY and CDR2 SVGAGI (reference sequence). The V gene end was trimmed by 4 bases and the J gene end by 3 bases; junction bases not matched to a gene: 5. This CDR3 contains 15 residues. CDR3 coding DNA: TGTGCCAGCAGTTCGGGACAGGGGGAAAACTACGAGCAGTACTTC. This sequence encodes CASSSGQGENYEQYF.

This clone appeared a few times. The chain recombines TRBV13 with TRBJ2-1, with 10 bases aligning to TRBD2. After removal of 2 bases from V and 7 bases from J, the junction contained 8 bases not matched to a gene. CDR1 is PRHDT and CDR2 is FYEKMQ in the germline V gene (reference sequence). The CDR3 consists of 16 residues. Here the CDR3 reads CASSLLAGAPGNEQFF. For the CDR3, the DNA is TGTGCCAGCAGCTTACTAGCGGGGGCCCCGGGGAATGAGCAGTTCTTC.

The chain joins TRBV4-2 to TRBJ2-2; the D gene could be TRBD1 or TRBD2 (6 bases each). The V gene lost 2 bases and the J gene lost 0 bases, with 10 bases spanning the gap. The CDR3 has 16 residues. The V gene's germline CDR1 is LGHNA and CDR2 YNFKEQ. The CDR3 DNA reads as TGTGCCAGCAGCCAAAATGGGGGGCCGAACACCGGGGAGCTGTTTTTT. As protein: CASSQNGGPNTGELFF.

About this clone itself: In the same sample, other DNA sequences code for this CDR3. The rearrangement uses TRBV5-4 and TRBJ1-5; 8 nucleotides align to TRBD1. This CDR3 contains 13 residues. Trimming at V came to 2 bases and at J to 5 bases, leaving 0 bases not matched to a gene. The germline gives CDR1 SGHNT, CDR2 YYREEE (reference sequence). As DNA, the CDR3 is TGTGCCAGCAGCTTACAGGGGGATCAGCCCCAGCATTTT. It codes for CASSLQGDQPQHF.

The rearrangement uses TRBV5-4 and TRBJ1-3; D is unresolved. The CDR3 extends over 16 amino acids. Germline lookup yields CDR1 SGHNT and CDR2 YYREEE (reference sequence). The V end lost 0 bases, the J end lost 0 bases, and 10 bases lay between the germline ends. CDR3 sequence reads: CASSLGGPSSGNTIYF. DNA of the CDR3: TGTGCCAGCAGCTTGGGCGGGCCTAGCTCTGGAAACACCATATATTTT.

This clone has only a few counts. The chain employs TRBV28 and TRBJ2-7, with D perhaps TRBD1 (5 bases). V lost 3 bases and J lost 3, with 12 bases in between. Germline V gene lookup returns CDR1 MDHEN and CDR2 SYDVKM. This CDR3 comprises 14 residues. In nucleotides, the CDR3 is TGTGCCAGCAGTTTCAGGGTATCGCTCTACGAGCAGTACTTC. This gives the protein CASSFRVSLYEQYF.

This clone occurred a few times. The rearrangement uses TRBV7-2 and TRBJ2-5; D perhaps matches TRBD1 (6 bases). The V end was cut by 1 base, the J end by 7 bases, with 16 bases between. The CDR3 length is 15 residues. Germline CDR1 is SGHTA and CDR2 is FQGNSA. The CDR3 nucleotides read TGTGCCAGCAGCTTAGGAGGTTTCAGGGGCGGGACCCAGTACTTC. Translation gives CASSLGGFRGGTQYF.

In this sample, this clone turned up a few times. The gene calls are TRBV5-4 and TRBJ2-7; no clear D. The germline CDR1 and CDR2 sequences are SGHNT and YYREEE (reference sequence). V lost 0 bases to trimming and J lost 4 bases, with 11 bases between them. The CDR3 covers 14 residues. The chain's CDR3 is CASSLAGEPYEQYF. DNA of the CDR3: TGTGCCAGCAGCTTGGCCGGAGAACCGTACGAGCAGTACTTC.

V and J are TRBV4-3 and TRBJ2-7; 8 bases fit TRBD2. Looked up from germline, CDR1 is LGHNA and CDR2 is YSLEER. Germline trimming cut 3 bases from V and 0 bases from J; bases unmatched to any gene: 7. The CDR3 has 16 residues. The CDR3 loop reads CASSQLSTSGSYEQYF. The CDR3 bases are TGCGCCAGCAGCCAGCTTAGCACTAGCGGCTCCTACGAGCAGTACTTC.

The rearrangement joins TRBV9 to TRBJ2-7, with D perhaps TRBD2 (5 bases). Trimming removed 0 bases from V and 2 bases from J, with 12 bases in between. This CDR3 is 15 amino acids long. Per the germline V gene, CDR1 is SGDLS and CDR2 is YYNGEE. In DNA form, the CDR3 reads TGTGCCAGCAGCGTAGGGGGATCGCGGGCCTACGAGCAGTACTTC. Protein sequence: CASSVGGSRAYEQYF.

The V call is TRBV14, the J call TRBJ1-1; 7 bases align to TRBD1. Unmatched junction bases numbered 4, after V lost 3 bases and J lost 6 bases. The CDR3 runs to 13 residues. CDR1 is SGHDN, CDR2 FVKESK, per germline. The CDR3 DNA reads as TGTGCCAGCAGCCATTTCCAGGGGGCTGAAGCTTTCTTT. As protein: CASSHFQGAEAFF. Full variable domain (outside the CDR3, taken from reference TRBV14 and TRBJ1-1): EAGVTQFPSHSVIEKGQTVTLRCDPISGHDNLYWYRRVMGKEIKFLLHFVKESKQDESGMPNNRFLAERTGGTYSTLKVQPAELEDSGVYFCASSHFQGAEAFFGQGTRLTVV.

The chain has TRBV19 and TRBJ2-2, with 12 bases identical to TRBD2. Germline-derived CDR1 and CDR2 are LNHDA and SQIVND (reference sequence). V lost 4 bases and J lost 1; bases outside the gene matches: 1. The CDR3 contains 16 residues. CDR3 DNA sequence: TGTGCCAGTAGTACGACTAGCGGGGGGAACACCGGGGAGCTGTTTTTT. Protein sequence: CASSTTSGGNTGELFF.

The sample holds a few counts of this clone. V usage is TRBV4-2 and J usage is TRBJ2-1, with no clear D. V was cut by 4 bases and J by 8 bases, with 12 bases left in between. The CDR3 contains 13 residues. Germline V gene data show CDR1 as LGHNA and CDR2 as YNFKEQ. CDR3 sequence: CASSPSLMDEQFF. CDR3 nucleotides: TGTGCCAGCAGCCCCTCCTTGATGGATGAGCAGTTCTTC.

This clone has more than one count but fewer than ten. This chain uses TRBV6-6 with TRBJ1-5, with D unresolved. The CDR3 has 12 amino acids. The V end lost 9 bases, the J end lost 7 bases, and 13 bases lay between the germline ends. Germline V gene sequence: CDR1 MNHNY, CDR2 SVGAGI (reference sequence). CDR3 bases: TGTGCCAGTGGGGAAGGCTGGCAGCCCCAGCATTTT. Protein product: CASGEGWQPQHF.

This chain connects TRBV7-8 to TRBJ1-6; 7 bases agree with TRBD1. This CDR3 comprises 15 residues. The germline V gene encodes CDR1 SGHVS and CDR2 FQNEAQ. V lost 5 bases and J lost 10; bases outside the gene matches: 11. CDR3 sequence (DNA): TGTGCCAGCAGCCTGGGACAGATTATGGTCTCACCCCTCCACTTT. It encodes CASSLGQIMVSPLHF.

The chain joins TRBV7-2 to TRBJ1-5, with a weak D call TRBD1 (5 bases). Germline loops: CDR1 SGHTA, CDR2 FQGNSA. The CDR3 runs 15 residues. Trimming removed 4 bases from V and 4 bases from J, with 14 bases in between. Here the CDR3 DNA reads TGTGCCAGCAGCTCAATGGACAAGTCAAATCAGCCCCAGCATTTT. Translation gives CASSSMDKSNQPQHF.

The V and J genes are TRBV14 and TRBJ2-3, with 7 bases that match TRBD2. This CDR3 has 16 residues. With V trimmed by 0 bases and J by 5 bases, 8 bases remained unmatched. CDR1 is SGHDN and CDR2 is FVKESK in the germline V gene. In nucleotides, the CDR3 is TGTGCCAGCAGCCAAGAAAGGGCGAGCGGGGTAGATACGCAGTATTTT. The encoded protein is CASSQERASGVDTQYF.

The chain carries TRBV15 and TRBJ2-3, with 12 bases aligning to TRBD2. There are 16 residues in the CDR3. The J segment lost 1 base and the V segment lost 5 bases, leaving 4 bases of the junction unmatched. Germline assignment: CDR1 LNHNV and CDR2 YYDKDF (reference sequence). CDR3 sequence (DNA): TGTGCCACCAGCTCGCGACTAGCGGGGGGCACAGATACGCAGTATTTT. Its protein is CATSSRLAGGTDTQYF.

This clone has just a few counts. The chain joins TRBV9 to TRBJ1-3; D perhaps matches TRBD1 (5 bases). The V end was cut by 4 bases, the J end by 0 bases, with 14 bases between. This CDR3 spans 16 amino acids. Per the germline V gene, CDR1 is SGDLS and CDR2 is YYNGEE. The CDR3 DNA reads as TGTGCCAGCAGCTCCCGACAGAGCAGCTCTGGAAACACCATATATTTT. This gives the protein CASSSRQSSSGNTIYF.

Remarks on this clone: This specimen includes other DNA sequences encoding the same CDR3. The J gene is TRBJ1-5, the V gene TRBV7-8; 8 bases fit TRBD1. The V segment lost 4 bases and the J segment 7 bases; nucleotides outside the gene matches: 3. The CDR3 totals 13 residues. Germline CDR1 and CDR2: SGHVS and FQNEAQ. The CDR3, as DNA: TGTGCCAGCAGCTCGCAGGGGGCCCAGCCCCAGCATTTT. Protein product: CASSSQGAQPQHF.

The chain couples TRBV14 to TRBJ1-1; D not resolved. The CDR3 consists of 15 residues. Germline V gene data show CDR1 as SGHDN and CDR2 as FVKESK. V lost 0 bases to trimming and J lost 1 base, with 9 bases between them. DNA for the CDR3: TGTGCCAGCAGCCAAGATTTCGGGAGGAACACTGAAGCTTTCTTT. Its protein product is CASSQDFGRNTEAFF.

V is TRBV19 and J is TRBJ2-5; D ambiguous. CDR3 length equals 14 residues. With 5 bases removed from V and 7 bases from J, the gap between germline ends came to 17 bases. CDR1 and CDR2 (germline): LNHDA, SQIVND (reference sequence). The chain's CDR3 is CASSPSVEGGTQYF. In DNA form, the CDR3 reads TGTGCCAGTAGTCCATCCGTCGAAGGTGGGACCCAGTACTTC.

In its sample, this clone was seen a few times. The chain's CDR3 is CASSLQTGRSRNEQFF. In nucleotides, the CDR3 is TGCGCCAGCAGCCTTCAAACCGGGAGAAGCAGGAATGAGCAGTTCTTC. The gene calls are TRBV4-3 and TRBJ2-1, with TRBD2 as a possible D gene (6 bases). Germline V gene sequence: CDR1 LGHNA, CDR2 YSLEER. The V end was cut by 4 bases, the J end by 7 bases, with 20 bases between. The CDR3 contains 16 residues.